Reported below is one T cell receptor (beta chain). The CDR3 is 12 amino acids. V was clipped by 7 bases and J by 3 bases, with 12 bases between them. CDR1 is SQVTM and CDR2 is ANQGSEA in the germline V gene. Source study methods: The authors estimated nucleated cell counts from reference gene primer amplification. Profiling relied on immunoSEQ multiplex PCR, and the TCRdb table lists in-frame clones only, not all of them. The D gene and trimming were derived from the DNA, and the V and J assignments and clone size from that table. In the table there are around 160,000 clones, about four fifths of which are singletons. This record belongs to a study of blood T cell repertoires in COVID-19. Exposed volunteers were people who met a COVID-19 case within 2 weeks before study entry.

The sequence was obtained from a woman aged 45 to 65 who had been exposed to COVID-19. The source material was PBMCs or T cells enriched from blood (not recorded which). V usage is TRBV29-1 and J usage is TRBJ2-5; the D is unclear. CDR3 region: CSGTAGKETQYF. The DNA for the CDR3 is TGCAGCGGAACTGCTGGTAAAGAGACCCAGTACTTC.